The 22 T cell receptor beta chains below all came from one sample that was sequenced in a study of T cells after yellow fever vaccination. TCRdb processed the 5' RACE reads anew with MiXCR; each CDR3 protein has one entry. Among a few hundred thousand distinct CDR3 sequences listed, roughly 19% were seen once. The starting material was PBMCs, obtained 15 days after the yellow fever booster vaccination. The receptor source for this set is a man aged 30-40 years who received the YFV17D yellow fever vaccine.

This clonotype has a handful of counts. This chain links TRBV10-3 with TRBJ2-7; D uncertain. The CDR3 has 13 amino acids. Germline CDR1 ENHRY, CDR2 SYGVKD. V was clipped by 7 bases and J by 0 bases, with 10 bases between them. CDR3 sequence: CAIIADFSYEQYF. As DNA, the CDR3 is TGTGCCATCATAGCTGACTTCTCCTACGAGCAGTACTTC.

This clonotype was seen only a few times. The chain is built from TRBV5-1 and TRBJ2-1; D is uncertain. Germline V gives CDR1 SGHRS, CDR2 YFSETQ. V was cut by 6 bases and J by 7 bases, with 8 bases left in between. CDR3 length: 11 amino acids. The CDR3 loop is CASTLDNEQFF. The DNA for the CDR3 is TGCGCCAGCACTCTCGATAATGAGCAGTTCTTC.

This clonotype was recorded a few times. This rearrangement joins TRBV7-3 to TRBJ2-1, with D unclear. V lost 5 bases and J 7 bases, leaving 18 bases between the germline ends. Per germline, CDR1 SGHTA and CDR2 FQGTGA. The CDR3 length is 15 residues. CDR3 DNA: TGTGCCAGCAGCCTTTTGTTGGGCATCGGTAATGAGCAGTTCTTC. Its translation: CASSLLLGIGNEQFF.

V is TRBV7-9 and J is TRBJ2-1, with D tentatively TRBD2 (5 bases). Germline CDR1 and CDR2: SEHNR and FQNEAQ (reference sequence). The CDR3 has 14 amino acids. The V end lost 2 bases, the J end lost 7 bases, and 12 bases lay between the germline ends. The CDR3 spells CASSLTGKGNEQFF. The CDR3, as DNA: TGTGCCAGCAGCTTAACGGGAAAGGGTAATGAGCAGTTCTTC. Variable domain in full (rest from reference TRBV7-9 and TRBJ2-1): DTGVSQNPRHKITKRGQNVTFRCDPISEHNRLYWYRQTLGQGPEFLTYFQNEAQLEKSRLLSDRFSAERPKGSFSTLEIQRTEQGDSAMYLCASSLTGKGNEQFFGPGTRLTVL.

The CDR3 bases are TGTGCCAGCAGCTTAGGTCGGGGAGGCACAGATACGCAGTATTTT. This encodes CASSLGRGGTDTQYF. The chain has TRBV7-9 and TRBJ2-3; maybe TRBD2 (5 bases). The V end was cut by 1 base, the J end by 1 base, with 9 bases between. The CDR3 loop spans 15 amino acids. Germline CDR1 reads SEHNR; CDR2 reads FQNEAQ (reference sequence).

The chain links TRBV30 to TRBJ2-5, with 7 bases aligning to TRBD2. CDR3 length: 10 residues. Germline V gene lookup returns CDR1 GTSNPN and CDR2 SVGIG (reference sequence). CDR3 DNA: TGTGGGGGAGGGGAAGAGACCCAGTACTTC. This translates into CGGGEETQYF.

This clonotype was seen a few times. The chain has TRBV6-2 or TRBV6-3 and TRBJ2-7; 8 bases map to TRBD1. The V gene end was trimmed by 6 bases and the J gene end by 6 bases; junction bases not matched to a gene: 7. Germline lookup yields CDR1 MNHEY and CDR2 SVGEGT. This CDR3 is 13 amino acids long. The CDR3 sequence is CASSGTGRLEQYF. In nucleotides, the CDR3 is TGTGCCAGCAGCGGGACAGGACGTCTCGAGCAGTACTTC.

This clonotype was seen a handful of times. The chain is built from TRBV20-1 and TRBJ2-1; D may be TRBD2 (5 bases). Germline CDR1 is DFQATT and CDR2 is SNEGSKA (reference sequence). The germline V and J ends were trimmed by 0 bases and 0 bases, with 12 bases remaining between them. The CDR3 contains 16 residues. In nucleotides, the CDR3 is TGCAGTGCTAGAGATAATCGGGGTGGCTCCTACAATGAGCAGTTCTTC. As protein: CSARDNRGGSYNEQFF.

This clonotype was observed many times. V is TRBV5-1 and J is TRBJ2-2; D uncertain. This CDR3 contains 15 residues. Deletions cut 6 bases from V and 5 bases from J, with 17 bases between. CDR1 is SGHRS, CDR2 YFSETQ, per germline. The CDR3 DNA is TGCGCCAGCAACGGCGACATACAATCGACCGGGGAGCTGTTTTTT. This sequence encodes CASNGDIQSTGELFF.

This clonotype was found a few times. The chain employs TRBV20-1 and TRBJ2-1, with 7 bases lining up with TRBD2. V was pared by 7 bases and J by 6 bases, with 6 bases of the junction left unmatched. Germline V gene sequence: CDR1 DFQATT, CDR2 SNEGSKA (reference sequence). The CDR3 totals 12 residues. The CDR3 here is CSGARTSNEQFF. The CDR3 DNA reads TGCAGTGGGGCTAGGACTAGCAATGAGCAGTTCTTC.

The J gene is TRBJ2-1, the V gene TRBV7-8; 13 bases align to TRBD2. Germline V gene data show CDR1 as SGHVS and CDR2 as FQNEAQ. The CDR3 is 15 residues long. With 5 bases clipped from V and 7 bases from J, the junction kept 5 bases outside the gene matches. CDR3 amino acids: CASSHGLAGVNEQFF. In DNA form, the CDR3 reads TGTGCCAGCAGCCACGGACTAGCGGGAGTTAATGAGCAGTTCTTC.

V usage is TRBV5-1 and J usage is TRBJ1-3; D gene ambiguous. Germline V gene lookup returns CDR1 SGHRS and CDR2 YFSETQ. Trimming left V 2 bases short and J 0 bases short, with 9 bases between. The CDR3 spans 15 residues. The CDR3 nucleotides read TGCGCCAGCAGCTTCACTGGAGACTCTGGAAACACCATATATTTT. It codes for CASSFTGDSGNTIYF.

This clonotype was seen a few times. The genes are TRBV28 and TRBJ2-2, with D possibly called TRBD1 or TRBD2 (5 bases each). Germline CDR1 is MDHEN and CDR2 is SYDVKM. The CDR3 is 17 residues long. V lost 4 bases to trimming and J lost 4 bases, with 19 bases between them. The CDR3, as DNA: TGTGCCAGCAGTTCACCACCGGGACGAGGTCGCACCGGGGAGCTGTTTTTT. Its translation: CASSSPPGRGRTGELFF.

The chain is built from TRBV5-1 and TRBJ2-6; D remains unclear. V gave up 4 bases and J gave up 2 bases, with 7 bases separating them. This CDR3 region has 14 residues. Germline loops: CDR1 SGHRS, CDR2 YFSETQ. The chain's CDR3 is CASSPNAGANVLTF. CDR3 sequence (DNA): TGCGCCAGCAGCCCCAATGCTGGGGCCAACGTCCTGACTTTC.

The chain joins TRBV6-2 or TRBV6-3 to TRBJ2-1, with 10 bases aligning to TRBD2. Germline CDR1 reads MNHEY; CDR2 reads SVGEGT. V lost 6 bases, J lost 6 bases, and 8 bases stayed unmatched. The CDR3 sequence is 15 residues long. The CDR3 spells CASSLTSGVRNEQFF. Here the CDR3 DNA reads TGTGCCAGCAGCCTTACTAGCGGGGTCCGCAATGAGCAGTTCTTC.

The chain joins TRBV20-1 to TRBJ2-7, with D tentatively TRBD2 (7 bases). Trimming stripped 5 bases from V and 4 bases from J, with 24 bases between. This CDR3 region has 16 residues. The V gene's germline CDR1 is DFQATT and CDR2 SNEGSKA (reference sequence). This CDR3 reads CSAEGGVQGGPYEQYF. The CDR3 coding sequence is TGCAGTGCTGAGGGAGGGGTACAGGGAGGGCCTTACGAGCAGTACTTC.

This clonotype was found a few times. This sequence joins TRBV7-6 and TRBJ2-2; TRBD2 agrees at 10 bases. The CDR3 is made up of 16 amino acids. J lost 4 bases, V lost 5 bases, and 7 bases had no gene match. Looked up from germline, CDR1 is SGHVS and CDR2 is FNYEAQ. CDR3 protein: CASSLHTSGATGELFF. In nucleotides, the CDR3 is TGTGCCAGCAGCCTCCATACTAGCGGGGCCACCGGGGAGCTGTTTTTT.

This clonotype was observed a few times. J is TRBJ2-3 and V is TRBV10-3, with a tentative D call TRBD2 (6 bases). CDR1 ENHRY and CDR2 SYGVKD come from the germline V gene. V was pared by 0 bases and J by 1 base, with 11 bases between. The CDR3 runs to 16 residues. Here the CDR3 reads CAISESRDSGTDTQYF. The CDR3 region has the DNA TGTGCCATCAGTGAGTCGAGGGACTCCGGCACAGATACGCAGTATTTT.

Here the CDR3 DNA reads TGTGCCACCAGCGAGAGAGGTGGCTCGAATGAGCAGTTCTTC. Protein sequence: CATSERGGSNEQFF. The rearrangement uses TRBV15 and TRBJ2-1, with D hard to call. Trimming cost V 5 bases and J 7 bases, with 15 bases left between them. Germline V CDR1 and CDR2: LNHNV, YYDKDF (reference sequence). There are 14 residues in the CDR3.

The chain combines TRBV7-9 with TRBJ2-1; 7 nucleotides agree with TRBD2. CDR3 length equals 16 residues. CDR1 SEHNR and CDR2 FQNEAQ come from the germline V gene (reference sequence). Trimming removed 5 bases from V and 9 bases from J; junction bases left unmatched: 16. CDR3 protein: CASSISPGLRLVEQFF. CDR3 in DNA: TGTGCCAGCAGCATCTCCCCGGGACTACGTTTAGTTGAGCAGTTCTTC.

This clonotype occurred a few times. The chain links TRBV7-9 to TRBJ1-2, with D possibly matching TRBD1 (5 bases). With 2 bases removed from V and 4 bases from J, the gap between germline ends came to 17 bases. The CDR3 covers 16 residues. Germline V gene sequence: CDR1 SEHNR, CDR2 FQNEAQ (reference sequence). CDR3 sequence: CASSLPAGRGFYGYTF. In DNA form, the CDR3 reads TGTGCCAGCAGCTTACCTGCAGGAAGGGGCTTCTATGGCTACACCTTC.

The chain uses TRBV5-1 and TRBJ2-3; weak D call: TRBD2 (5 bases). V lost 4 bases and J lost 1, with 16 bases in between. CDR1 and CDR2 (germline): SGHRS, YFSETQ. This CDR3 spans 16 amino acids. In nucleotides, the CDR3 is TGCGCCAGCAGCCCGCCGGGATCTTCTCGCACAGATACGCAGTATTTT. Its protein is CASSPPGSSRTDTQYF.